Below, 21 T cell receptor beta chains from the same sample are listed, as sequenced in a study of T cell repertoires in cytomegalovirus infection. From the reads, TCRdb called clonotypes with MiXCR, one entry per CDR3 protein. The sample consists of around 310,000 distinct CDR3 sequences, 25% to 35% of them appearing once. No antigen has been identified for these receptors. The sequenced sample was cultured PBMCs, obtained from culture after CMV antigen stimulation. These receptors were collected from a human donor in good health (CMV status not recorded). Some clones in this sample may be carry-over from other donors' samples.

The chain carries TRBV23-1 and TRBJ2-3; 8 bases agree with TRBD1. TRBV23-1 is an open reading frame, and its role is uncertain. V trimming: 8 bases; J trimming: 0 bases; junction bases outside the gene matches: 13. This CDR3 has 17 amino acids. The CDR3 DNA sequence: TGCGCCAGCGAGGACAGGGTGGACAGTGCTAGCACAGATACGCAGTATTTT. Amino acid sequence: CASEDRVDSASTDTQYF.

This clonotype was detected only a few times. The chain joins TRBV5-4 to TRBJ1-1; unclear D gene. This CDR3 region has 14 residues. The germline gives CDR1 SGHNT, CDR2 YYREEE (reference sequence). V lost 4 bases and J 2 bases, leaving 12 bases between the germline ends. CDR3 nucleotide sequence: TGTGCCAGCAGCCCCACTTCGATTAACACTGAAGCTTTCTTT. Its translation: CASSPTSINTEAFF.

This chain uses TRBV6-2 or TRBV6-3 with TRBJ1-1, with TRBD1 matching 8 bases. With 0 bases clipped from V and 0 bases from J, the junction kept 21 bases outside the gene matches. There are 22 residues in the CDR3. The germline V gene encodes CDR1 MNHEY and CDR2 SVGEGT. CDR3 residues: CASSYSIQGATPKRLMNTEAFF. The CDR3 coding sequence is TGTGCCAGCAGTTACTCGATCCAGGGGGCTACCCCTAAACGACTGATGAACACTGAAGCTTTCTTT.

The V and J genes are TRBV12-3 or TRBV12-4 and TRBJ1-1, with D tentatively TRBD1 (5 bases). The length of the CDR3 is 13 residues. V was shortened by 9 bases and J by 4 bases, with 15 bases between the two germline ends. CDR3 coding DNA: TGTGCCAGTCGGGGACGGGCCCTCACTGAAGCTTTCTTT. Protein product: CASRGRALTEAFF.

This clonotype was seen a handful of times. The J gene is TRBJ2-3, the V gene TRBV7-9, with D perhaps TRBD2 (7 bases). The CDR3 has 19 amino acids. Germline V CDR1 and CDR2: SEHNR, FQNEAQ (reference sequence). Trimming cost V 5 bases and J 0 bases, with 24 bases left between them. CDR3 DNA sequence: TGTGCCAGCAGCCCCCTTGGGGGGGGCCGGGGACCTAGCACAGATACGCAGTATTTT. Translated, it gives CASSPLGGGRGPSTDTQYF.

The chain combines TRBV18 with TRBJ1-1; D remains ambiguous. This CDR3 spans 14 amino acids. The germline CDR1 and CDR2 sequences are KGHSH and LQKENI. Trimming took off 1 base at V and 1 base at J, with 7 bases between the two ends. This chain's CDR3 is CASSPREGNTEAFF. The CDR3 nucleotides read TGTGCCAGCTCACCACGGGAGGGGAACACTGAAGCTTTCTTT.

The rearrangement joins TRBV2 to TRBJ2-3, with 11 nucleotides matching TRBD2. V was clipped by 8 bases and J by 0 bases; unmatched bases: 4. The CDR3 has 15 amino acids. From germline, CDR1 is SNHLY and CDR2 FYNNEI. CDR3 sequence reads: CASQTSGTSTDTQYF. The DNA of the CDR3 is TGTGCCAGCCAGACTAGCGGGACGAGCACAGATACGCAGTATTTT.

This clonotype showed up just a few times. The chain links TRBV5-4 to TRBJ2-1; unclear D gene. V lost 0 bases, J lost 7 bases, and 14 bases lay in between. The CDR3 has 15 residues. Germline V gene data show CDR1 as SGHNT and CDR2 as YYREEE (reference sequence). The DNA of the CDR3 is TGTGCCAGCAGCTTGGGGCAGCCCCTGGGAAATGAGCAGTTCTTC. Its protein product is CASSLGQPLGNEQFF.

The J gene is TRBJ2-1, the V gene TRBV3-1; 10 bases agree with TRBD2. The germline V gene encodes CDR1 LGHDT and CDR2 YNNKEL (reference sequence). The ends lost 6 bases at V and 3 bases at J; junction bases unmatched: 5. The CDR3 has 15 residues. CDR3 protein: CASRPSGGNYNEQFF. Here the CDR3 DNA reads TGTGCCAGCAGGCCTAGCGGGGGAAACTACAATGAGCAGTTCTTC.

This clonotype was picked up a small number of times. This chain links TRBV7-2 with TRBJ2-2; 7 positions match TRBD2. The J segment lost 5 bases and the V segment lost 1 base, leaving 4 bases of the junction unmatched. The CDR3 runs to 15 residues. Germline loops: CDR1 SGHTA, CDR2 FQGNSA. The CDR3 bases are TGTGCCAGCAGCTTAGAACTAGCGCTAACCGGGGAGCTGTTTTTT. Its protein product is CASSLELALTGELFF. The whole variable domain, filled in from reference TRBV7-2 and TRBJ2-2, reads GAGVSQSPSNKVTEKGKDVELRCDPISGHTALYWYRQSLGQGLEFLIYFQGNSAPDKSGLPSDRFSAERTGGSVSTLTIQRTQQEDSAVYLCASSLELALTGELFFGEGSRLTVL.

In this sample, this clonotype turned up a few times. The chain carries TRBV5-4 and TRBJ1-4; no firm D call. The CDR3 loop spans 13 amino acids. Between the trimmed V and J ends, which lost 5 bases and 6 bases, there was a span of 11 bases. Germline lookup yields CDR1 SGHNT and CDR2 YYREEE (reference sequence). CDR3 region: CASRNGPDEKLFF. The CDR3 DNA follows: TGTGCCAGCAGAAATGGCCCCGATGAAAAACTGTTTTTT.

In this sample, this clonotype turned up a few times. This chain uses TRBV19 with TRBJ1-2; tentative D call: TRBD1 (5 bases). This CDR3 has 16 amino acids. The germline V gene encodes CDR1 LNHDA and CDR2 SQIVND (reference sequence). The V end lost 5 bases, the J end lost 4 bases, and 20 bases lay between the germline ends. In nucleotides, the CDR3 is TGTGCCAGTAGTTTACTGGACGGGGGATACCTCTATGGCTACACCTTC. Translating gives CASSLLDGGYLYGYTF.

This clonotype was observed a few times. CDR3 in DNA: TGCAGTGCTACAGGGGGCGTCAATTCGCGGTACTTC. Translating it yields CSATGGVNSRYF. V usage is TRBV20-1 and J usage is TRBJ2-7, with 8 bases fitting TRBD1. The CDR3 loop spans 12 amino acids. After removal of 4 bases from V and 12 bases from J, the junction contained 11 bases not matched to a gene. Germline V gene data show CDR1 as DFQATT and CDR2 as SNEGSKA (reference sequence).

The V and J genes are TRBV7-8 and TRBJ1-5; no clear D. The germline gives CDR1 SGHVS, CDR2 FQNEAQ. This CDR3 comprises 15 residues. The germline V and J ends were trimmed by 4 bases and 0 bases, with 10 bases remaining between them. The CDR3 region has the DNA TGTGCCAGCAGCTCCCAGAGTTATAGCAATCAGCCCCAGCATTTT. It codes for CASSSQSYSNQPQHF. Variable domain in full (rest from reference TRBV7-8 and TRBJ1-5): GAGVSQSPRYKVAKRGQDVALRCDPISGHVSLFWYQQALGQGPEFLTYFQNEAQLDKSGLPSDRFFAERPEGSVSTLKIQRTQQEDSAVYLCASSSQSYSNQPQHFGDGTRLSIL.

The chain links TRBV6-4 to TRBJ1-6, with D possibly being TRBD1 (5 bases). Trimming removed 3 bases at V and 4 bases at J, with 13 bases between. The CDR3 sequence is 16 residues long. The germline V gene encodes CDR1 MRHNA and CDR2 SNTAGT. Here the CDR3 reads CASSEVAGPYNSPLHF. The CDR3 region has the DNA TGTGCCAGCAGTGAAGTAGCGGGACCTTATAATTCACCCCTCCACTTT.

Details on this clonotype: A junction end diverges from the germline sequence, so it may reflect a read error. The genes are TRBV7-8 and TRBJ2-5, with TRBD2 identical over 8 bases. CDR3 length: 15 amino acids. Germline CDR1 and CDR2: SGHVS and FQNEAQ. CDR3 loop: CVSSLDEVAGETQYF. Written as DNA, the CDR3 is TGTGTCAGCAGCTTAGATGAGGTAGCGGGGGAGACCCAGTACTTC.

V is TRBV7-9 and J is TRBJ1-5; maybe TRBD1 (6 bases). The CDR3 totals 16 residues. Trimming stripped 4 bases from V and 5 bases from J, with 18 bases between. CDR1 is SEHNR, CDR2 FQNEAQ, per germline (reference sequence). The CDR3 bases are TGTGCCAGCAGCTCAGAGGGGGGACACCCACATCAGCCCCAGCATTTT. Protein sequence: CASSSEGGHPHQPQHF.

The chain carries TRBV2 and TRBJ2-7; D is perhaps TRBD2 (6 bases). There are 12 residues in the CDR3. Germline V gene lookup returns CDR1 SNHLY and CDR2 FYNNEI. V lost 4 bases, J lost 6 bases, and 10 bases lay in between. The CDR3 loop is CASSVEGGEQYF. CDR3 in DNA: TGTGCCAGCAGTGTGGAGGGCGGCGAGCAGTACTTC.

The genes are TRBV2 and TRBJ2-7, with 10 nucleotides matching TRBD2. Trimming at V came to 7 bases and at J to 6 bases, leaving 9 bases not matched to a gene. The CDR3 sequence is 14 residues long. The V gene's germline CDR1 is SNHLY and CDR2 FYNNEI. CDR3 in DNA: TGTGCCAGCACCCCAGGACTAGCGGATGGCGAGCAGTACTTC. It encodes CASTPGLADGEQYF.

There are a few counts of this clonotype. V is TRBV29-1 and J is TRBJ2-3, with D perhaps matching TRBD1 (5 bases). V was shortened by 5 bases and J by 11 bases, with 20 bases between the two germline ends. There are 13 residues in the CDR3. Germline assignment: CDR1 SQVTM and CDR2 ANQGSEA. CDR3 sequence (DNA): TGCAGCGTTTCCCCCCCGGACAAGGGAAAGCAGTATTTT. Its protein product is CSVSPPDKGKQYF.

The J gene is TRBJ1-6, the V gene TRBV27, with D possibly being TRBD1 (5 bases). This CDR3 is 15 amino acids long. CDR1 MNHEY and CDR2 SMNVEV come from the germline V gene (reference sequence). The ends were cut back, 0 bases at V and 4 bases at J, with 7 bases in the middle. CDR3 amino acids: CASSLSQGYNSPLHF. As DNA, the CDR3 is TGTGCCAGCAGTTTATCTCAGGGTTATAATTCACCCCTCCACTTT.